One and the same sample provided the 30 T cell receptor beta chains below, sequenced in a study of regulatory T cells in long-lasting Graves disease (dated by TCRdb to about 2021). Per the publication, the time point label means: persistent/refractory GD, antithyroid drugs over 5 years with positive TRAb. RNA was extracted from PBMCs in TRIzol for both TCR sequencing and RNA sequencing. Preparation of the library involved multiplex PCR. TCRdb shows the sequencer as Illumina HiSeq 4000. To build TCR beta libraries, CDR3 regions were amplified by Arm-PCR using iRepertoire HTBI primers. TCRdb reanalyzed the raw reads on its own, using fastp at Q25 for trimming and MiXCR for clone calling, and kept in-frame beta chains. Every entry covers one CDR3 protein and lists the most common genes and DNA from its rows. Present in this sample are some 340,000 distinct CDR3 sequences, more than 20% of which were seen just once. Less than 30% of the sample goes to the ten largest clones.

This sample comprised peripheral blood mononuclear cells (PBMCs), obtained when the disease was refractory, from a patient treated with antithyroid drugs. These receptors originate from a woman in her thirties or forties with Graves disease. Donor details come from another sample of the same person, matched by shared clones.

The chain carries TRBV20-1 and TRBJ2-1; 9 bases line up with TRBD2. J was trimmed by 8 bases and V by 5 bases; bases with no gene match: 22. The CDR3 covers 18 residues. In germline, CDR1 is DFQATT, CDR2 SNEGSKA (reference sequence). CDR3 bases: TGCAGTGCTTCCAGAATTCTCCTGTTCCGCGGGAGGGACGATGAGCAGTTCTTC. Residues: CSASRILLFRGRDDEQFF.

The CDR3 bases are TGTGCCAGCAGGACTAGGAGAAGCACAGATACGCAGTATTTT. It codes for CASRTRRSTDTQYF. The rearrangement uses TRBV2 and TRBJ2-3, with a tentative D call TRBD2 (6 bases). The CDR3 spans 14 residues. With 6 bases removed from V and 0 bases from J, the gap between germline ends came to 10 bases. CDR1 is SNHLY, CDR2 FYNNEI, per germline.

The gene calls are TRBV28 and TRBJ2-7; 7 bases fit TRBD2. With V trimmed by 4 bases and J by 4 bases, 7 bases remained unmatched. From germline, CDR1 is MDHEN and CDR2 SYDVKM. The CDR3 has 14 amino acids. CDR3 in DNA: TGTGCCAGCAGTTCCGGGAGGTGGGATTACGAGCAGTACTTC. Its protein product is CASSSGRWDYEQYF.

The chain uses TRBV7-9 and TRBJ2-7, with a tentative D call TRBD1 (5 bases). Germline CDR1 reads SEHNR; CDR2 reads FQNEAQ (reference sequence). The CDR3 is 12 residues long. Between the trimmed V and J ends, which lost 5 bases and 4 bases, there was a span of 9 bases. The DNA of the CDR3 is TGTGCCAGCAGCAAGGACATTTACGAGCAGTACTTC. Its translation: CASSKDIYEQYF.

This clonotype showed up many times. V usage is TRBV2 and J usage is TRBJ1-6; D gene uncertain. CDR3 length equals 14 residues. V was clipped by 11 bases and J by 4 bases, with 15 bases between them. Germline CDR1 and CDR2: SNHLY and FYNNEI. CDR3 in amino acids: CAARAMGYNSPLHF. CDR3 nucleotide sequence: TGTGCCGCCCGGGCCATGGGGTATAATTCACCCCTCCACTTT.

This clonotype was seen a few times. CDR3 nucleotide sequence: TGTGCCAGCGCCCTTACCTCTGGAAACACCATATATTTT. Residues: CASALTSGNTIYF. The gene calls are TRBV2 and TRBJ1-3; D is unclear. In germline, CDR1 is SNHLY, CDR2 FYNNEI. V was shortened by 8 bases and J by 0 bases, with 8 bases between the two germline ends. The CDR3 runs to 13 residues.

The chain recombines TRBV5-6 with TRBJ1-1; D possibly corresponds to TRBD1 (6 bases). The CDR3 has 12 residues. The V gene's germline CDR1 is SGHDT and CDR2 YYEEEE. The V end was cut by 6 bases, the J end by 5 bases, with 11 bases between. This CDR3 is CASTIGGTEAFF. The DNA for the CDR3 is TGTGCCAGCACCATAGGGGGGACTGAAGCTTTCTTT. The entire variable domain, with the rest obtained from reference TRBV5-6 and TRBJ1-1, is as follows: DAGVTQSPTHLIKTRGQQVTLRCSPKSGHDTVSWYQQALGQGPQFIFQYYEEEERQRGNFPDRFSGHQFPNYSSELNVNALLLGDSALYLCASTIGGTEAFFGQGTRLTVV.

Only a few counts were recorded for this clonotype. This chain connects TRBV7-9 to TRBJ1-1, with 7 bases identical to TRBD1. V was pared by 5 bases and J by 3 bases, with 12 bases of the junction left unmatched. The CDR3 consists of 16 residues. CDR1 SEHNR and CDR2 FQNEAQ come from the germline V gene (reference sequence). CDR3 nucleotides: TGTGCCAGCAGCACTAGAGGGGGCGCAGGGGACACTGAAGCTTTCTTT. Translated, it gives CASSTRGGAGDTEAFF.

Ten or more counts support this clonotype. This chain's CDR3 is CATSDNTGMEAFF. The CDR3 DNA sequence: TGTGCCACCAGTGATAATACAGGGATGGAAGCTTTCTTT. This chain connects TRBV24-1 to TRBJ1-1, with D possibly TRBD1 on 6 matching bases. The CDR3 has 13 residues. Trimming stripped 3 bases from V and 8 bases from J, with 12 bases between. Germline V CDR1 and CDR2: KGHDR, SFDVKD.

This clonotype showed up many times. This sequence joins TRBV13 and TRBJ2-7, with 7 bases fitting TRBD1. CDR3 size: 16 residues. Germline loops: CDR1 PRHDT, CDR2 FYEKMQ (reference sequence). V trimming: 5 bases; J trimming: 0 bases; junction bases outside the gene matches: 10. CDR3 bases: TGTGCCAGCAGCAGAAGGACAGGACGACTCTCCTACGAGCAGTACTTC. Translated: CASSRRTGRLSYEQYF. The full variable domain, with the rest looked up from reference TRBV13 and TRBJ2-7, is AAGVIQSPRHLIKEKRETATLKCYPIPRHDTVYWYQQGPGQDPQFLISFYEKMQSDKGSIPDRFSAQQFSDYHSELNMSSLELGDSALYFCASSRRTGRLSYEQYFGPGTRLTVT.

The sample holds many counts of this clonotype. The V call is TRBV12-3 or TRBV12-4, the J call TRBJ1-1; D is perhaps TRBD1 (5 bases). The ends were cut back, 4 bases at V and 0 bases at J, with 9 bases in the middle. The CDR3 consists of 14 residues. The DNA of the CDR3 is TGTGCCAGCAGTTCGACAGAGATGAACACTGAAGCTTTCTTT. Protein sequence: CASSSTEMNTEAFF.

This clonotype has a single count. The DNA for the CDR3 is TGTGCCAGCAGGCTCGACAGCACAGATACGCAGTATTTT. Protein product: CASRLDSTDTQYF. V gene TRBV28 combines with J gene TRBJ2-3; D gene uncertain. This CDR3 spans 13 amino acids. V lost 6 bases, J lost 0 bases, and 7 bases lay in between. Germline V lookup: CDR1 MDHEN, CDR2 SYDVKM.

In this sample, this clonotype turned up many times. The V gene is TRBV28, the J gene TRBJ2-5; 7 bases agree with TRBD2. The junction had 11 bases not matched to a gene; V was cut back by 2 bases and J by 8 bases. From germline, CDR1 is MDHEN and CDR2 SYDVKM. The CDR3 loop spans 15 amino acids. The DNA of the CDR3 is TGTGCCAGCAGTTTAAGTAGATGGGCGGGAGTAACCCAGTACTTC. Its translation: CASSLSRWAGVTQYF.

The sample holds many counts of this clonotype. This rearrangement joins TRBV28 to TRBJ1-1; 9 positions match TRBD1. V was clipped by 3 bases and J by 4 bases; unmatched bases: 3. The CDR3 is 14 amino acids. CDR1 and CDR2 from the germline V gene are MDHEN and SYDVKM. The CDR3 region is CASSFLDRGTEAFF. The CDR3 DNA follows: TGTGCCAGCAGTTTTTTGGACAGGGGCACTGAAGCTTTCTTT.

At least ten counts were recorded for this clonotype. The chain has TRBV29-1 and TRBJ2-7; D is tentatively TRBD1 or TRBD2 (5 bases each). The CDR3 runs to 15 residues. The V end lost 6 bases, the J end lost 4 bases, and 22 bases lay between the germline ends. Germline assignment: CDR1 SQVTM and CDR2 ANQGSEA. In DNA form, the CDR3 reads TGCAGCGTAACAGCCGGGGCCAACCCAGGTTACGAGCAGTACTTC. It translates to CSVTAGANPGYEQYF.

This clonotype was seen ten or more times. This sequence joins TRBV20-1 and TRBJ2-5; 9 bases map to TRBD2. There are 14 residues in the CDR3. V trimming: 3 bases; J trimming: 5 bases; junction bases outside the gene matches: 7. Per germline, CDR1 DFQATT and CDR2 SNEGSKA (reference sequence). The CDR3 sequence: CSASPSGVGETQYF. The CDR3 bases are TGCAGTGCTAGCCCTAGCGGGGTGGGGGAGACCCAGTACTTC.

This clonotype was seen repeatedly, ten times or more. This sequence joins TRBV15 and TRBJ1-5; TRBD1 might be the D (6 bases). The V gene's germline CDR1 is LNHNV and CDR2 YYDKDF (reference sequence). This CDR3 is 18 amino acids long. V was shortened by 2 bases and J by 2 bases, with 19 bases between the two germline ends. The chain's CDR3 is CATSRPRDIPGGNQPQHF. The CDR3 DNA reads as TGTGCCACCAGCAGACCCCGGGACATCCCAGGTGGCAATCAGCCCCAGCATTTT.

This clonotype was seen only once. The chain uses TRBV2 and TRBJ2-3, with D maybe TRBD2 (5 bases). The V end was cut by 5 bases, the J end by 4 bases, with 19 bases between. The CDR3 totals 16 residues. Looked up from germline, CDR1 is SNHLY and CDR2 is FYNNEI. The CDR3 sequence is CASSSDLTFSSDTQYF. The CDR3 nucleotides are TGTGCCAGCAGTTCGGACTTGACTTTTAGCTCAGATACGCAGTATTTT.

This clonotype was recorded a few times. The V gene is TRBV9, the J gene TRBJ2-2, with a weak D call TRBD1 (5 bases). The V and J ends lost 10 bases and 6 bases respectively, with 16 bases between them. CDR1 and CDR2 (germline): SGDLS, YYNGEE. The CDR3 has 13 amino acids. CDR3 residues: CALNGRGSGELFF. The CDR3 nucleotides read TGTGCCCTGAACGGAAGGGGATCCGGGGAGCTGTTTTTT.

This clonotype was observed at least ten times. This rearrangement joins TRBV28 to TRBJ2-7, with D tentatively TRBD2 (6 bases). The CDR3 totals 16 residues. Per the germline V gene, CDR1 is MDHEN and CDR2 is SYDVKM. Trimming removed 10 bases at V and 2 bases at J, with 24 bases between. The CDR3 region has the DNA TGTGCCACCCACCCCCAGGTCGGGGGAGGCCCCTACGAGCAGTACTTC. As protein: CATHPQVGGGPYEQYF.

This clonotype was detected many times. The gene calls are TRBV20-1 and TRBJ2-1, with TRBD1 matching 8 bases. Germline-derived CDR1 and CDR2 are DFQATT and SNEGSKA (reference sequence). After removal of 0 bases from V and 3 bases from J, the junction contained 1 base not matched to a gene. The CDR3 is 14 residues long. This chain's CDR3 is CSAREDRDYNEQFF. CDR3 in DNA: TGCAGTGCTAGAGAGGACAGGGACTACAATGAGCAGTTCTTC.

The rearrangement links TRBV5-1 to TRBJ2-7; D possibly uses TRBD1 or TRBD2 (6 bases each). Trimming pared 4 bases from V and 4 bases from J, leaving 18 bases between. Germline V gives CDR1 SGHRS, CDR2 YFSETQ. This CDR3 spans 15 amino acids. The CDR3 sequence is CASSPPQRGVYEQYF. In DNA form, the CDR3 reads TGCGCCAGCAGCCCCCCCCAGAGGGGGGTTTACGAGCAGTACTTC.

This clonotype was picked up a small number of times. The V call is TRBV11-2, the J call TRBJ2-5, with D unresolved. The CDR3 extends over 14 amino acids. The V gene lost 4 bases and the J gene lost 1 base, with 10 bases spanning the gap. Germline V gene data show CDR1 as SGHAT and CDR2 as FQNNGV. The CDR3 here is CASSSFRAQETQYF. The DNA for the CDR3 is TGTGCCAGCAGCTCGTTTAGGGCCCAAGAGACCCAGTACTTC.

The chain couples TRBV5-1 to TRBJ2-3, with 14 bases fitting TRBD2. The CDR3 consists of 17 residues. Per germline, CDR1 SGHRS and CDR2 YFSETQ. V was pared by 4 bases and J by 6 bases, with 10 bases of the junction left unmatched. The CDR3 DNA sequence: TGCGCCAGCAGCGTGGGACTAGCGGGAGCACGGTGGGATACGCAGTATTTT. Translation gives CASSVGLAGARWDTQYF.

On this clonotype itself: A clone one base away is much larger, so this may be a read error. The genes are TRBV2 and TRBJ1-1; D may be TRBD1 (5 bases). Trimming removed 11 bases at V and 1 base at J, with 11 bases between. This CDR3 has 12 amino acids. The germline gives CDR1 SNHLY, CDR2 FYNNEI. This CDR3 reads CAGKQGNTEAFF. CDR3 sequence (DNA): TGTGCCGGCAAGCAGGGGAACACTGAAGCTTTCTTT.

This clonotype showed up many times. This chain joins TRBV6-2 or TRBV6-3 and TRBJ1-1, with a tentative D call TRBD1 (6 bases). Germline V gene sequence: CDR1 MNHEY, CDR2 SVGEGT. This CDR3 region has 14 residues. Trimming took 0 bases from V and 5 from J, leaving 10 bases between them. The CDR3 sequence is CASSYSQGQTEAFF. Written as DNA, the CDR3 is TGTGCCAGCAGTTACTCCCAGGGGCAAACTGAAGCTTTCTTT.

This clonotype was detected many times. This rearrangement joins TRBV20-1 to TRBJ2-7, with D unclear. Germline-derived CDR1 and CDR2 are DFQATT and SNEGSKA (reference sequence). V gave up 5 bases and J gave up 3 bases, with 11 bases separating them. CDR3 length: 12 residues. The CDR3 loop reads CSASMQVYEQYF. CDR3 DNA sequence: TGCAGTGCTTCCATGCAGGTCTACGAGCAGTACTTC.

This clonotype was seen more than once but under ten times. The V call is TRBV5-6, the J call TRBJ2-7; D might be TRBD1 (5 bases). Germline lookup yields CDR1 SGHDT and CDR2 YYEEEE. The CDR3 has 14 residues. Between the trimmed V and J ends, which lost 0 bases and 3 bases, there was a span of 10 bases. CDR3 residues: CASSLGQINYEQYF. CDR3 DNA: TGTGCCAGCAGCTTGGGACAGATTAACTACGAGCAGTACTTC.

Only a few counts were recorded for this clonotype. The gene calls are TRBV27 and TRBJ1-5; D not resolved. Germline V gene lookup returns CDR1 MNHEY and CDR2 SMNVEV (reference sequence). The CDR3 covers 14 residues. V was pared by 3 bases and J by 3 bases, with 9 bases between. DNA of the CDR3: TGTGCCAGCAGTTTTCAAGGGATCAATCAGCCCCAGCATTTT. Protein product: CASSFQGINQPQHF.

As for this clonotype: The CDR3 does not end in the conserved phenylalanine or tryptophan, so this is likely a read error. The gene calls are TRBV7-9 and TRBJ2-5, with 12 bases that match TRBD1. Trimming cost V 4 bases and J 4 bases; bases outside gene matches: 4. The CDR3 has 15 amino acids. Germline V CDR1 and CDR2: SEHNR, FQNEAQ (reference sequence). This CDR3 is CASSWDRGQRETQYL. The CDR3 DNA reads TGTGCCAGCAGCTGGGACAGGGGGCAGCGAGAGACCCAGTACCTC.